These T cell receptor beta chains were read from a single sample in a study of blood T cell repertoires in COVID-19. Libraries were prepared by immunoSEQ multiplex PCR; TCRdb keeps only in-frame clonotypes and omits some of them. The table records some 100,000 clones, under 90% of them present only once. The sequencing input was peripheral blood. These receptors originate from a woman in her forties or fifties with acute or convalescent COVID-19. Each CDR3 is given with its conserved first and last residue. Fields, in order: CDR3 protein, CDR3 DNA, clone size, D gene, J gene, V gene. D genes are given only for firm matches. Size is stated for part of the rows, as once, few or many counts, or as a class when the clone is expanded.

CDR3 protein: CASSPLGGGGATGNEQFF; CDR3 DNA: TGTGCCAGCAGCCCCTTGGGGGGCGGGGGGGCTACGGGGAATGAGCAGTTCTTC; clone size: NA; D gene: TRBD2; J gene: TRBJ2-1; V gene: TRBV3-1/TRBV3-2
CDR3 protein: CASSPAGGRFQETQYF; CDR3 DNA: TGTGCCAGCAGTCCCGCCGGGGGAAGGTTTCAAGAGACCCAGTACTTC; clone size: NA; D gene: NA; J gene: TRBJ2-5; V gene: TRBV28
CDR3 protein: CASSLRPPGLAGYNEQFF; CDR3 DNA: TGTGCCAGCAGCTTACGCCCCCCGGGACTAGCGGGATACAATGAGCAGTTCTTC; clone size: NA; D gene: TRBD2; J gene: TRBJ2-1; V gene: TRBV7-6
CDR3 protein: CASSHGGQGNEKLFF; CDR3 DNA: TGTGCCAGCAGCCATGGGGGACAGGGGAATGAAAAACTGTTTTTT; clone size: NA; D gene: TRBD1; J gene: TRBJ1-4; V gene: TRBV3-1/TRBV3-2
CDR3 protein: CATRRTGELLNYGYTF; CDR3 DNA: TGTGCCACCCGAAGGACAGGGGAGCTTTTGAACTATGGCTACACCTTC; clone size: NA; D gene: TRBD1; J gene: TRBJ1-2; V gene: TRBV27
CDR3 protein: CASSLGQALNNEQFF; CDR3 DNA: TGTGCTAGCAGCTTAGGGCAGGCTCTGAACAATGAGCAGTTCTTC; clone size: NA; D gene: NA; J gene: TRBJ2-1; V gene: TRBV7-7
CDR3 protein: CASSRSSGGLGEQYF; CDR3 DNA: TGTGCCAGCAGCCGATCTAGCGGGGGTTTGGGCGAGCAGTACTTC; clone size: once; D gene: TRBD2; J gene: TRBJ2-7; V gene: TRBV3-1/TRBV3-2
CDR3 protein: CASSLRTGHMETQYF; CDR3 DNA: TGCGCCAGCAGCTTGAGGACAGGGCATATGGAGACCCAGTACTTC; clone size: NA; D gene: TRBD1; J gene: TRBJ2-5; V gene: TRBV5-1
CDR3 protein: CASQMAGGFRAFF; CDR3 DNA: TGTGCCAGCCAAATGGCGGGGGGGTTTCGAGCTTTCTTT; clone size: NA; D gene: NA; J gene: TRBJ1-1; V gene: TRBV25-1
CDR3 protein: CASSEGSWSDQYF; CDR3 DNA: TGTGCCAGCAGTGAAGGGTCTTGGAGCGACCAGTACTTC; clone size: NA; D gene: NA; J gene: TRBJ2-5; V gene: TRBV2
CDR3 protein: CASNRESPYQPQHF; CDR3 DNA: TGTGCCAGTAATCGGGAAAGTCCCTATCAGCCCCAGCATTTT; clone size: few; D gene: NA; J gene: TRBJ1-5; V gene: TRBV19
CDR3 protein: CAIANHGGPGGYTF; CDR3 DNA: TGTGCCATCGCGAACCATGGTGGGCCGGGGGGCTACACCTTC; clone size: once; D gene: NA; J gene: TRBJ1-2; V gene: TRBV28
CDR3 protein: CASSQTTGGNQPQHF; CDR3 DNA: TGTGCCAGCAGCCAAACTACAGGGGGCAATCAGCCCCAGCATTTT; clone size: NA; D gene: TRBD1; J gene: TRBJ1-5; V gene: TRBV14
CDR3 protein: CASTGGQGREKLFF; CDR3 DNA: TGTGCCAGCACCGGGGGGCAGGGGCGTGAAAAACTGTTTTTT; clone size: NA; D gene: NA; J gene: TRBJ1-4; V gene: TRBV2
CDR3 protein: CASSQDDLTNEKLFF; CDR3 DNA: TGTGCCAGCAGCCAAGATGACTTAACTAATGAAAAACTGTTTTTT; clone size: once; D gene: NA; J gene: TRBJ1-4; V gene: TRBV14
CDR3 protein: CAWSLQGLGYTF; CDR3 DNA: TGTGCCTGGAGCCTACAGGGTTTGGGCTACACCTTC; clone size: NA; D gene: NA; J gene: TRBJ1-2; V gene: TRBV30
CDR3 protein: CASNTFDGSNYGYTF; CDR3 DNA: TGTGCCAGCAACACTTTCGACGGGTCCAACTATGGCTACACCTTC; clone size: few; D gene: NA; J gene: TRBJ1-2; V gene: TRBV5-5